The T cell receptor beta chain under discussion was sequenced for a study of T cells in Graves' hyperthyroidism and ophthalmopathy. Findings of the study overall: Median prediction lead before ophthalmopathy onset was 5.5 to 7 months with the model.

Uncontrolled infection, other autoimmune disease, pregnancy or lactation disqualified patients from enrolment. This clonotype showed up many times. No antigen is known for it. The junction had 4 bases not matched to a gene; V was cut back by 2 bases and J by 4 bases. This CDR3 contains 14 residues. Germline loops: CDR1 SNHLY, CDR2 FYNNEI. Amplification of TCR beta CDR3 regions used RNA as the template. First-round RT-PCR of the TCR CDR3 relied on the HTBI primer set. Each CDR3 protein is one row after TCRdb ran MiXCR on the multiplex PCR reads. The sample lists 500,000 to 600,000 distinct CDR3 sequences; around 20% were seen once.

The source material was blood. The chain combines TRBV2 with TRBJ1-2; 7 bases are shared with TRBD1. The clonotype was recovered from a man in his forties with Graves' ophthalmopathy. CDR3 sequence (DNA): TGTGCCAGCAGTGAAAGGGGGCGGGCCTATGGCTACACCTTC. Translation gives CASSERGRAYGYTF.